The rows below give T cell receptor beta chains drawn from one sample of a study of cytomegalovirus exposure and HLA in healthy donors. Profiling relied on immunoSEQ multiplex PCR, and the TCRdb table lists in-frame clones only, not all of them. The clone table shows 85,000 or so clones, with the ten largest holding about 1%. The source material was PBMCs. These receptors originate from a woman in her thirties in good health and CMV-seronegative. The CDR3 runs from the conserved cysteine through the conserved F or W.

TRBJ2-7 TRBV7-2 CASSLAPSGGADYEQYF
TRBJ1-2 TRBV10-3 CAISKTGFGYTF
TRBJ1-1 TRBV5-1 CASSLNMNTEAFF
TRBJ2-5 TRBV2 CASRASGGQETQYF
TRBJ1-1 TRBV4-2 CASSQDNRFTEAFF
TRBJ1-5 TRBV6-6 CASTPRGSYNQPQHF
TRBJ2-3 TRBV27 CASSRLAGLRGDTQYF
TRBJ1-1 TRBV11-2 CASSARGGRTNTEAFF
TRBJ2-1 TRBV13 CASSWTGGNEQFF
TRBJ2-7 TRBV27 CASSPQTVSYGQYF
TRBJ2-7 TRBV13 CASSLRGQGYDEQYF
TRBJ2-3 TRBV30 CAWSGRFADFTDTQYF
TRBJ1-4 TRBV30 CAGQGRVTTNEKLFF
TRBJ1-1 TRBV13 CASSTARQAHTEAFF
TRBJ1-2 TRBV6-1 CASRGTGRPTYTF
TRBJ1-2 TRBV7-9 CASSLNAGNYGYTF
TRBJ2-1 TRBV30 CAWSPRHRGDHEQFF
TRBJ2-1 TRBV7-9 CASSLAGQGNEQFF
TRBJ2-3 TRBV30 CAWSAGTDTQYF
TRBJ1-4 TRBV7-2 CASSPRDRNEKLFF
TRBJ2-7 TRBV19 CASSMSLAYEQYF
TRBJ2-4 TRBV5-4 CASSLAGGRNIQYF
TRBJ1-2 TRBV28 CASNGQSYGYTF
TRBJ2-7 TRBV30 CAWSAGTYSSYEQYF
TRBJ2-7 TRBV5-5 CASSRDRGTYEQYF
TRBJ2-1 TRBV5-6 CASSRSGSGQYNEQFF
TRBJ1-1 TRBV15 CATSSQNTEAFF
TRBJ1-2 TRBV15 CATSRVERVHGYTF
TRBJ1-4 TRBV28 CASSLAQGVANEKLFF
TRBJ2-7 TRBV30 CDWSSGSGYEQYF
TRBJ1-1 TRBV30 CAWSVRGGWGMNTEAFF
TRBJ2-5 TRBV10-3 CAISDGTSQETQYF
TRBJ1-1 TRBV30 CALGGQGITEAFF
TRBJ1-2 TRBV30 CAQGRDYGYTF
TRBJ2-7 TRBV18 CASSQAGNNEQYF
TRBJ2-7 TRBV5-1 CASSLGGTYEQYF
TRBJ1-5 TRBV30 CAWNEGQRDQPQHF
TRBJ2-3 TRBV29-1 CSVRPGTDTQYF
TRBJ1-2 TRBV29-1 CSVDELLSNGYTF
TRBJ2-3 TRBV7-9 CASSLGANTQYF
TRBJ2-3 TRBV4-2 CASSQGLAGPQRTDTQYF
TRBJ1-4 TRBV4-1 CASSPATGVGEKLFF
TRBJ2-1 TRBV5-6 CASSLVPTRSNEQFF
TRBJ2-7 TRBV18 CASSSDSYEQYF
TRBJ1-1 TRBV6-5 CASSRDRGFNTEAFF
TRBJ1-4 TRBV6-1 CASSPGQGNEKLFF
TRBJ1-5 TRBV2 CASSFPGTQNQPQHF
TRBJ1-6 TRBV4-2 CASSQTRTGNNSPLHF
TRBJ2-7 TRBV6-5 CASSSIAGGAYEQYF
TRBJ1-6 TRBV6-1 CASSEGEFLRPLHF
TRBJ2-2 TRBV7-9 CASSWGGTGELFF
TRBJ2-5 TRBV5-1 CASAGQGEETQYF
TRBJ2-1 TRBV6-5 CASSGRFSDEQFF